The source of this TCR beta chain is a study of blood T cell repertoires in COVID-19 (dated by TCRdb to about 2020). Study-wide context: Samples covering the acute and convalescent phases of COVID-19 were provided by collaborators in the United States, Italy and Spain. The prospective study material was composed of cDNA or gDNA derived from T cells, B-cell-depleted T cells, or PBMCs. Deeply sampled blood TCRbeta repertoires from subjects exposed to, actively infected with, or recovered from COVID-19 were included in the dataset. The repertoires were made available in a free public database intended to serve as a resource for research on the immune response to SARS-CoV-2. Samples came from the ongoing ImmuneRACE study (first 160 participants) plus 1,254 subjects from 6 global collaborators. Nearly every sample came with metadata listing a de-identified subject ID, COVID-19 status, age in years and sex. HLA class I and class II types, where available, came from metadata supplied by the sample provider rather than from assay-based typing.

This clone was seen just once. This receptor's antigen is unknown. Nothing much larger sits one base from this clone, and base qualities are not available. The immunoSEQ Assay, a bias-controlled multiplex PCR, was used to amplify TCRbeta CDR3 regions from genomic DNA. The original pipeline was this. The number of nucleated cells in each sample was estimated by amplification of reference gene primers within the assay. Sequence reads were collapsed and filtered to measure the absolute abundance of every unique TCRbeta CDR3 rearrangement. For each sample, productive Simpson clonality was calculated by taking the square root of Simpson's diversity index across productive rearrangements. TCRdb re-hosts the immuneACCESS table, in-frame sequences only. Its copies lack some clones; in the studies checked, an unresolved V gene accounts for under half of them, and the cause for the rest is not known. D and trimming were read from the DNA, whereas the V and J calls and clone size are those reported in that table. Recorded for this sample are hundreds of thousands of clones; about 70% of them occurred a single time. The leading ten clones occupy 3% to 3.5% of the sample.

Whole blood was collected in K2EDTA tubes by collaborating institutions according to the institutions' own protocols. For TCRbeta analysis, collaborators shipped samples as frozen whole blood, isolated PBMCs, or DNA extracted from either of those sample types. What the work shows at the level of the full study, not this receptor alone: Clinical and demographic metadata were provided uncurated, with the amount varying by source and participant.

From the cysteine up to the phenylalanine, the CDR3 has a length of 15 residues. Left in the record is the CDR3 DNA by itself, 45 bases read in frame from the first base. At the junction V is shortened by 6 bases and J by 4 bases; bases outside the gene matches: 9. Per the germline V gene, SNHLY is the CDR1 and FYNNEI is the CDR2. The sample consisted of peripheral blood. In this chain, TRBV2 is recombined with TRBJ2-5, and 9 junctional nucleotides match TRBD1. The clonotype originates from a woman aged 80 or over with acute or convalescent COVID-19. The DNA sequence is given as TGTGCCAGCAGGTCCACCGGGACAGGGAGAGAGACCCAGTACTTC. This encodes CASRSTGTGRETQYF.